What follows is one TCR beta chain and its context. Germline V CDR1 and CDR2: KGHSH, LQKENI. CDR3 length: 17 residues. Trimming took 2 bases from V and 2 from J; bases not matched to a gene: 5. The data are from a study of regulatory T cells in long-lasting Graves disease. Arm-PCR of CDR3 regions and iRepertoire HTBI primers were used to build TCR beta libraries. TCRdb analysed the multiplex PCR reads with MiXCR anew, one entry per CDR3 protein. The profile covers roughly 400,000 distinct CDR3 sequences, with 15% appearing a single time and over 7.5% taken by the ten largest. The time point: newly diagnosed GD, antithyroid drugs for less than 3 months. RNA from PBMCs was the source of the TCR library. These data are also associated with another study on T cells in Graves' hyperthyroidism and ophthalmopathy. That paper states: Each patient was aged 18 to 65 and had newly diagnosed hyperthyroidism of under 2 months' duration. The primer set for the first-round RT-PCR of the TCR CDR3 was HTBI. Blood also showed most of the thyroid clonotypes that were expanded above 0.001.

Sequencing was performed on peripheral blood mononuclear cells (PBMCs), taken at new diagnosis, from a patient treated with antithyroid drugs. The TCR comes from a middle-aged woman with Graves disease. V usage is TRBV18 and J usage is TRBJ2-6; 8 nucleotides align to TRBD1. For the CDR3, the DNA is TGTGCCAGCTCACCAGCGGGACAGGATACTGGGGCCAACGTCCTGACTTTC. Translated, it gives CASSPAGQDTGANVLTF.